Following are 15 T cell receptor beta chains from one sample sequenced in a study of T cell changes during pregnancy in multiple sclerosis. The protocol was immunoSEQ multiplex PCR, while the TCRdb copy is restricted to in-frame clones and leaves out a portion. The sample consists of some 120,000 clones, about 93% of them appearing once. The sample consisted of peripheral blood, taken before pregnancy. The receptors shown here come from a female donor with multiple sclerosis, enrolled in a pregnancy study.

The CDR3 protein is CASSPEGRAGNEQFF. CDR3 DNA: TGTGCCAGCTCACCGGAAGGGAGGGCGGGCAATGAGCAGTTCTTC. The genes are TRBV18 and TRBJ2-1; 7 nucleotides agree with TRBD2. Per the germline V gene, CDR1 is KGHSH and CDR2 is LQKENI. V lost 3 bases to trimming and J lost 6 bases; unmatched junction nucleotides: 8. The CDR3 contains 15 residues.

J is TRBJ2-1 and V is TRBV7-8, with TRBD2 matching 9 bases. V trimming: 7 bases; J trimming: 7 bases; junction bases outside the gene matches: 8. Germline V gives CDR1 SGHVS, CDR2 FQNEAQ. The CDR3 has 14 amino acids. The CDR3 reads CASIPRGGGNEQFF. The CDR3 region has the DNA TGTGCCAGCATTCCGCGGGGGGGTGGGAATGAGCAGTTCTTC.

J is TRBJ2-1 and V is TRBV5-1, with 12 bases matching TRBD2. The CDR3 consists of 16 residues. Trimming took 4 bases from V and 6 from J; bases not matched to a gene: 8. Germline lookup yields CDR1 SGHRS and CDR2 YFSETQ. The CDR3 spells CASSRGLAGRFNEQFF. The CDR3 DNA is TGCGCCAGCAGCCGCGGACTAGCGGGACGTTTCAATGAGCAGTTCTTC. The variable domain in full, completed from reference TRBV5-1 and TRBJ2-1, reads KAGVTQTPRYLIKTRGQQVTLSCSPISGHRSVSWYQQTPGQGLQFLFEYFSETQRNKGNFPGRFSGRQFSNSRSEMNVSTLELGDSALYLCASSRGLAGRFNEQFFGPGTRLTVL.

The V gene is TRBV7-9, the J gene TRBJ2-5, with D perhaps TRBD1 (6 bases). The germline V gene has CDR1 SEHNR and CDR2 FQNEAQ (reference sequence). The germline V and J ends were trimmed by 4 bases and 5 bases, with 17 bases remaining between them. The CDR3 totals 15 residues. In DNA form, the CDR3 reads TGTGCCAGCAGCTCTGGACAGTCGGGGCTGGAGACCCAGTACTTC. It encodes CASSSGQSGLETQYF.

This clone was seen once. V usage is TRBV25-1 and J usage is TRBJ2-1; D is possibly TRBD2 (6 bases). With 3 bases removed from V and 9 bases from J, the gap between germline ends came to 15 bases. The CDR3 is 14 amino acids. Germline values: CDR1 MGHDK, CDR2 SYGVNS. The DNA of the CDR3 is TGTGCCAGCAGTGAGAGTACTAGCCGGGTTGAGCAGTTCTTC. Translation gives CASSESTSRVEQFF.

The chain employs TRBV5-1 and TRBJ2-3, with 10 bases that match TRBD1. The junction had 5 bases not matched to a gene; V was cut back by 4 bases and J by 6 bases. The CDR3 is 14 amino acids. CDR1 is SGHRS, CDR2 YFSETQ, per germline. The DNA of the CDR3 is TGCGCCAGCAGCGTGACAGGGGGCTGGGATACGCAGTATTTT. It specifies CASSVTGGWDTQYF.

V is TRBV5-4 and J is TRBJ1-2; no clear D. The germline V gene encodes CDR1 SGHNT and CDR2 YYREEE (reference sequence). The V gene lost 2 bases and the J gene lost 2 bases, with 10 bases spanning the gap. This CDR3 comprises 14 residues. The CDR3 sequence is CASSFVSENYGYTF. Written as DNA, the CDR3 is TGTGCCAGCAGCTTTGTATCAGAAAACTATGGCTACACCTTC. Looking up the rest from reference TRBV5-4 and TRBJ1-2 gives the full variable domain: ETGVTQSPTHLIKTRGQQVTLRCSSQSGHNTVSWYQQALGQGPQFIFQYYREEENGRGNFPPRFSGLQFPNYSSELNVNALELDDSALYLCASSFVSENYGYTFGSGTRLTVV.

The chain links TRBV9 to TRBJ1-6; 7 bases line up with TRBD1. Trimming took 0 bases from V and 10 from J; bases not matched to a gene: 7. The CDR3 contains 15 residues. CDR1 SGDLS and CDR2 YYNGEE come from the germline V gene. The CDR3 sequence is CASSVEGGRRSPLHF. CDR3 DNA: TGTGCCAGCAGCGTAGAAGGGGGCAGACGGTCACCCCTCCACTTT.

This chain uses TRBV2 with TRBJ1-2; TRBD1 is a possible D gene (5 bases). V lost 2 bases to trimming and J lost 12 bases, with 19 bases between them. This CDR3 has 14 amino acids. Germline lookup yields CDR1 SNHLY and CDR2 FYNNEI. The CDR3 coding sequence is TGTGCCAGCAGTGAATTGAAATATCCAGGGCGCCACACCTTC. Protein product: CASSELKYPGRHTF. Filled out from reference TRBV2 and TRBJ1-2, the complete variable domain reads EPEVTQTPSHQVTQMGQEVILRCVPISNHLYFYWYRQILGQKVEFLVSFYNNEISEKSEIFDDQFSVERPDGSNFTLKIRSTKLEDSAMYFCASSELKYPGRHTFGSGTRLTVV.

CDR3 loop: CASSSLREGRYGYTF. The DNA for the CDR3 is TGTGCCAGCAGCTCCCTGCGGGAGGGAAGGTATGGCTACACCTTC. The chain is built from TRBV5-4 and TRBJ1-2, with D uncertain. The CDR3 runs 15 residues. Germline V gene lookup returns CDR1 SGHNT and CDR2 YYREEE (reference sequence). Trimming stripped 3 bases from V and 5 bases from J, with 17 bases between. Full variable domain (missing parts from reference TRBV5-4 and TRBJ1-2): ETGVTQSPTHLIKTRGQQVTLRCSSQSGHNTVSWYQQALGQGPQFIFQYYREEENGRGNFPPRFSGLQFPNYSSELNVNALELDDSALYLCASSSLREGRYGYTFGSGTRLTVV.

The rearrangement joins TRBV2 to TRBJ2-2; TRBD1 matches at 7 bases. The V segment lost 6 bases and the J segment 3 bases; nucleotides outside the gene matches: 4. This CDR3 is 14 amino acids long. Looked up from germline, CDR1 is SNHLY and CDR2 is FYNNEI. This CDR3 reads CASRKTGDTGELFF. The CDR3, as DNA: TGTGCCAGCAGGAAAACAGGGGACACCGGGGAGCTGTTTTTT.

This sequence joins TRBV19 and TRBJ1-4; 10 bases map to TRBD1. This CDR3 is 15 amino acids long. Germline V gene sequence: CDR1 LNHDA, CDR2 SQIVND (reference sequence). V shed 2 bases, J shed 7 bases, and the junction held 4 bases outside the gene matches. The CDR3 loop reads CASSILGQGPEKLFF. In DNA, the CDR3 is TGTGCCAGTAGTATACTGGGACAGGGGCCTGAAAAACTGTTTTTT.

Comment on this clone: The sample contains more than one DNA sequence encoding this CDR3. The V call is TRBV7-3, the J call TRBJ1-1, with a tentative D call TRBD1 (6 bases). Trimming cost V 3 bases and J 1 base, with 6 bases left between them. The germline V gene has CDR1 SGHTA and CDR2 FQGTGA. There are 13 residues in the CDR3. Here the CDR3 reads CASSLDRNTEAFF. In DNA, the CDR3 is TGTGCCAGCAGCTTGGACAGGAACACTGAAGCTTTCTTT.

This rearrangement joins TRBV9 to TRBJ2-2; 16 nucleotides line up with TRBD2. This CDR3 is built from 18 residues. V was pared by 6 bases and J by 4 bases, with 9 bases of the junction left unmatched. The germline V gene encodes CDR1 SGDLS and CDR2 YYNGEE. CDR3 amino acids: CASTSAGLAGGGTGELFF. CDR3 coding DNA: TGTGCCAGCACCTCGGCGGGACTAGCGGGAGGGGGCACCGGGGAGCTGTTTTTT.

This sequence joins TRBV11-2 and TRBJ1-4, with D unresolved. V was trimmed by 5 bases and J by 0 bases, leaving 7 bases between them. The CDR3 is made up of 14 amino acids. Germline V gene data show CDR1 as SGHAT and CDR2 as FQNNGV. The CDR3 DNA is TGTGCCAGCAGCGCCAGTGCAACTAATGAAAAACTGTTTTTT. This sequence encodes CASSASATNEKLFF.